The entry that follows covers one T cell receptor (beta chain) sequence. Its antigen is as yet unknown. The sample is drawn from a study of cytomegalovirus exposure and HLA in healthy donors. The study, taken as a whole, reports: CMV serostatus was the sole immune exposure data available. Among TCR sequences, most were rare, though some public TCRs appeared in many donors. Reportedly, TCR beta sequences accurately predicted HLA-A and HLA-B alleles in most subjects.

PCR employed 60 Vbeta and 13 Jbeta primers. In the authors' workflow: Roughly 11 million shared chains were among approximately 87 million unique TCR beta chains counted in a later analysis. Sequencing used immunoSEQ multiplex PCR; TCRdb keeps in-frame clones, though not all of them. D and trimming were read from the DNA, whereas the V and J calls and clone size are those reported in that table. The sample yields around 170,000 clones, over 70% seen once. The length of the CDR3 is 14 residues. In germline, CDR1 is SGHDT, CDR2 YYEEEE. V was pared by 4 bases and J by 8 bases, with 7 bases of the junction left unmatched.

This sequence was found in a man over 45 in good health and CMV-seropositive. The chain employs TRBV5-6 and TRBJ1-4, with TRBD1 identical over 8 bases. Material for sequencing was PBMCs. Written as DNA, the CDR3 is TGTGCCAGCAGCCAGGGACAGGTCGGGGAAAAACTGTTTTTT. This translates into CASSQGQVGEKLFF.